This TCR beta chain is from a study of vaccination effects on CD4 cells after COVID-19. CD4+ T cell isolation took place after about nine days of culture. Study findings and constraints: Small numbers of convalescent patients limited the study. It also lacked early post-infection timepoints.

Some clones are missing from TCRdb's copy, which holds only in-frame ones; the method was immunoSEQ multiplex PCR. The sample has tens of thousands of clones, approximately 60% seen once. Worth noting for this clone: Its antigen is unknown.

This CDR3 has 15 amino acids. Looked up from germline, CDR1 is LNHDA and CDR2 is SQIVND (reference sequence). Trimming stripped 6 bases from V and 0 bases from J, with 12 bases between. The chain couples TRBV19 to TRBJ2-1, with a possible D match to TRBD1 (6 bases). The origin of this receptor is a human donor who received a COVID-19 vaccine. The sequences come from CD4+ T cells from PBMCs cultured without peptide, collected before COVID-19 vaccination. The CDR3 DNA reads TGTGCCAGTAGGCGCCCAGGGGACTCCTACAATGAGCAGTTCTTC. Protein product: CASRRPGDSYNEQFF.